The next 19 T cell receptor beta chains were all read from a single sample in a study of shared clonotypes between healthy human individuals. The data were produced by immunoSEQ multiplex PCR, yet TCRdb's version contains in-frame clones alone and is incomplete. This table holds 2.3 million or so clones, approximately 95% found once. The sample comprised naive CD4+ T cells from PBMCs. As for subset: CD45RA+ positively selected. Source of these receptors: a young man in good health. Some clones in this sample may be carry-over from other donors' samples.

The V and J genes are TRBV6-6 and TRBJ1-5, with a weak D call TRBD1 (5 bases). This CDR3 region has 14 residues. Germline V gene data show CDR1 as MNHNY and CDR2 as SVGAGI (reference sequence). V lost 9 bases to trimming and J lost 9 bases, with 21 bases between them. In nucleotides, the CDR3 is TGTGCCAGTAGTCCCCCGGGGCTTAAATGGCCCCAGCATTTT. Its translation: CASSPPGLKWPQHF.

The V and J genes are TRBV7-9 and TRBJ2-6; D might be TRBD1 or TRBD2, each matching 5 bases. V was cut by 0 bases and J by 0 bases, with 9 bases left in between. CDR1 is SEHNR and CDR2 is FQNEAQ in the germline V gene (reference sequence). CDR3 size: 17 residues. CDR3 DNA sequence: TGTGCCAGCAGCTTAGCCCGGGACGGCTCTGGGGCCAACGTCCTGACTTTC. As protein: CASSLARDGSGANVLTF.

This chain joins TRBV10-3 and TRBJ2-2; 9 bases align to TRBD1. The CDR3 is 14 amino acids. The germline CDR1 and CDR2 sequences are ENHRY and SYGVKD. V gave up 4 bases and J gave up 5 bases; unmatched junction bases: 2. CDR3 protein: CAISATGGTGELFF. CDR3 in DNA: TGTGCCATCAGTGCGACAGGGGGAACCGGGGAGCTGTTTTTT.

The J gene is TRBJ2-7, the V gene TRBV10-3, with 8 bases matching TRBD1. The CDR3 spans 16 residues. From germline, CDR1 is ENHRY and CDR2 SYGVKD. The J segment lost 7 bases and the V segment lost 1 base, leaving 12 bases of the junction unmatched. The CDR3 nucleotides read TGTGCCATCAGTGAGTTCGGACAGGGTGGGAGATGGGAGCAGTACTTC. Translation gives CAISEFGQGGRWEQYF.

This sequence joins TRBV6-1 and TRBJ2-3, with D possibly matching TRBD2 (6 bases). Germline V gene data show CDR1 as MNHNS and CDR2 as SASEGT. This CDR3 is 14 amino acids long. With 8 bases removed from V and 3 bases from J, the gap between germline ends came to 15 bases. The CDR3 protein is CASGTREWTDTQYF. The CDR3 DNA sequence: TGTGCCAGCGGTACACGGGAGTGGACAGATACGCAGTATTTT.

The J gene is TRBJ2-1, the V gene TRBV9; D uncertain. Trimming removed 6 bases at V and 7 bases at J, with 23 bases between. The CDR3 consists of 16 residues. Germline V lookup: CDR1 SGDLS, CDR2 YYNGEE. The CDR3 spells CASTRSPTGPLNEQFF. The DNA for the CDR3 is TGTGCCAGCACCCGTTCCCCCACTGGGCCCCTAAATGAGCAGTTCTTC.

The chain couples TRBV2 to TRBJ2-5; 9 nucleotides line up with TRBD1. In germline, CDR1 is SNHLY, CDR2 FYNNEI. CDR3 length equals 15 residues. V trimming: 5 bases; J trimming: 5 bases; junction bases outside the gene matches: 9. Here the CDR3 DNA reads TGTGCCAGCAGTTTGGGAAGGACAGGGGTCGAGACCCAGTACTTC. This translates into CASSLGRTGVETQYF.

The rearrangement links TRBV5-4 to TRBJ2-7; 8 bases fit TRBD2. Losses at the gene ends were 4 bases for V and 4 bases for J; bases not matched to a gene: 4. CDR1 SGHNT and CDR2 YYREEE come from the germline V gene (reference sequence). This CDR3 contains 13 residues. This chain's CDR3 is CASSGRGGYEQYF. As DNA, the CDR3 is TGTGCCAGCAGCGGCCGGGGGGGATACGAGCAGTACTTC. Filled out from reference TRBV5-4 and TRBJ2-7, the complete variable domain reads ETGVTQSPTHLIKTRGQQVTLRCSSQSGHNTVSWYQQALGQGPQFIFQYYREEENGRGNFPPRFSGLQFPNYSSELNVNALELDDSALYLCASSGRGGYEQYFGPGTRLTVT.

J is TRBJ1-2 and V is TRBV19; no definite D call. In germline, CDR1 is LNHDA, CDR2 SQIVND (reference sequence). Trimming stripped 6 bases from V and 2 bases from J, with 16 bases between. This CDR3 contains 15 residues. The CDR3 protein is CASRPDGRNNYGYTF. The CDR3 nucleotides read TGTGCCAGTAGACCGGACGGCAGGAACAACTATGGCTACACCTTC.

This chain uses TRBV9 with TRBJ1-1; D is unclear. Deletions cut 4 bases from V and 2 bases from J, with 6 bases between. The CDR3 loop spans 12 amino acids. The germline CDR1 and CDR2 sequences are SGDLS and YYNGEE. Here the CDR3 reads CASSQHNTEAFF. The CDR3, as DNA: TGTGCCAGCAGCCAGCATAACACTGAAGCTTTCTTT.

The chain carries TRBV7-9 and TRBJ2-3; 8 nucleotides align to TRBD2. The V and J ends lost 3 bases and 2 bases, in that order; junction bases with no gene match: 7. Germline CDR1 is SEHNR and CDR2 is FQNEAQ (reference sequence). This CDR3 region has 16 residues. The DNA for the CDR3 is TGTGCCAGCAGCTTTCCTCCGGGAGGGGACACAGATACGCAGTATTTT. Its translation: CASSFPPGGDTDTQYF.

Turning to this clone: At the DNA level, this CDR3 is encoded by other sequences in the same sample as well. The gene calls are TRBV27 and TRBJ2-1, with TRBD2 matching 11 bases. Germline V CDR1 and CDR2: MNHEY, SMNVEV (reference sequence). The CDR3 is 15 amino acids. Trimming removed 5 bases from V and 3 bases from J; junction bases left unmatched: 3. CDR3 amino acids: CASSLTSGSYNEQFF. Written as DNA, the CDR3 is TGTGCCAGCAGTCTAACTAGCGGGAGCTACAATGAGCAGTTCTTC.

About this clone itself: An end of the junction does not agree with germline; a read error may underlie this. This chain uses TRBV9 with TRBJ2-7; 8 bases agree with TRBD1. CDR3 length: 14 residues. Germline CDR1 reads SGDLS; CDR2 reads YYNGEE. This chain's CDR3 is CTSSFSGQGYEQYF. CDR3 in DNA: TGTACCAGCAGCTTCAGCGGACAGGGCTACGAGCAGTACTTC.

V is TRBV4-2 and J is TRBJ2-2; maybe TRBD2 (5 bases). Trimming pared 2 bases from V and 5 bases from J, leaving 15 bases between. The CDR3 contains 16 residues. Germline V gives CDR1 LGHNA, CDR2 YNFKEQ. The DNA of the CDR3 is TGTGCCAGCAGCCAATGGCTAGCTACCTCAACCGGGGAGCTGTTTTTT. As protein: CASSQWLATSTGELFF.

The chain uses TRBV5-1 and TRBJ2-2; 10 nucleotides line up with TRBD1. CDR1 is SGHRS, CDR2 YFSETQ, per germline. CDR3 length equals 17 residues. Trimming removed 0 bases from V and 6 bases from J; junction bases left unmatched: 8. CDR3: CASSLAGGDRGPGELFF. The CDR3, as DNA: TGCGCCAGCAGCTTGGCCGGTGGGGACAGGGGCCCCGGGGAGCTGTTTTTT.

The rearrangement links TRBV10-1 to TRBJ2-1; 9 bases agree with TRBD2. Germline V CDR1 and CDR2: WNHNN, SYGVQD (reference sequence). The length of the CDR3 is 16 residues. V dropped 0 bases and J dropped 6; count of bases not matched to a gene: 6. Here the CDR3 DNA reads TGCGCCAGCAGTGAGTCTATGGGACTAGCCCTCAATGAGCAGTTCTTC. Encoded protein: CASSESMGLALNEQFF.

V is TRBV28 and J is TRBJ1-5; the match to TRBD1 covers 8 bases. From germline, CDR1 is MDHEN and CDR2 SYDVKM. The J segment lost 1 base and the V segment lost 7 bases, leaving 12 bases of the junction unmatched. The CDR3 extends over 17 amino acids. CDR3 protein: CASTVPDRGGSNQPQHF. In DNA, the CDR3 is TGTGCCAGCACCGTCCCCGACAGGGGTGGGAGCAATCAGCCCCAGCATTTT.

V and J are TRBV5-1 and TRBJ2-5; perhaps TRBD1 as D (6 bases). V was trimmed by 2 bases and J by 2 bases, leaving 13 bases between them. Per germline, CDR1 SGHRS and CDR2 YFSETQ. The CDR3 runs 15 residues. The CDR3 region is CASSLGQTQQETQYF. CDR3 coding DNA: TGCGCCAGCAGCTTAGGACAGACGCAACAAGAGACCCAGTACTTC. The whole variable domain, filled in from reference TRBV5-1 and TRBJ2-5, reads KAGVTQTPRYLIKTRGQQVTLSCSPISGHRSVSWYQQTPGQGLQFLFEYFSETQRNKGNFPGRFSGRQFSNSRSEMNVSTLELGDSALYLCASSLGQTQQETQYFGPGTRLLVL.

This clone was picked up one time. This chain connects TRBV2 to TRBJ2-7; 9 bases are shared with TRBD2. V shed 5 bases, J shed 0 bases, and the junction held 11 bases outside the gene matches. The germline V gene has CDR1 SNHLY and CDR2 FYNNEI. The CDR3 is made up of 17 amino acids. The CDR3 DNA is TGTGCCAGCAGTCCCCAATTGGGCGGGAGGGCCTCCTACGAGCAGTACTTC. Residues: CASSPQLGGRASYEQYF.